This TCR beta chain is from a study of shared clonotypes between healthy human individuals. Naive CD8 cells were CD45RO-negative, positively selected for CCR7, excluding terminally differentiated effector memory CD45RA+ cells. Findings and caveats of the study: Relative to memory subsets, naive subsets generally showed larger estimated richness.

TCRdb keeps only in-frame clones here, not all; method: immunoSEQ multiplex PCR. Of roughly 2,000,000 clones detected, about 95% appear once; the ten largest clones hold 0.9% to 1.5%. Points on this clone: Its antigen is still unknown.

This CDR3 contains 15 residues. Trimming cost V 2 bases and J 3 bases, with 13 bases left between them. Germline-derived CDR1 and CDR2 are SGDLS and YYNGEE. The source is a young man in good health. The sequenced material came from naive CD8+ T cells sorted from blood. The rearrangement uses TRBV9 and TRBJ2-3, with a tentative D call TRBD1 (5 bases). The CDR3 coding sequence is TGTGCCAGCAGCGTGGACACCCGTCAAACAGATACGCAGTATTTT. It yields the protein CASSVDTRQTDTQYF.